This TCR beta chain comes out of a study of blood T cell repertoires in COVID-19. Study information: Samples came from the United States, Italy and Spain, spanning acute and convalescent COVID-19. In each case, the material was cDNA or gDNA derived from T cells, B-cell-depleted T cells, or PBMCs.

This clone was counted between two and nine times. The V gene's germline CDR1 is MNHEY and CDR2 SVGEGT. CDR3 size: 15 residues. V shed 2 bases, J shed 4 bases, and the junction held 3 bases outside the gene matches. Per the original methods: Estimates of nucleated cell counts were drawn from the amplification of reference gene primers. The repertoire was sequenced with immunoSEQ multiplex PCR; TCRdb's copy has only in-frame clones and lacks some. D and trimming come from the DNA, and the V and J calls and clone size come from that table. The sample contains a few hundred thousand clones, roughly nine tenths of which appear only once.

The material sequenced was peripheral blood. V gene TRBV6-2 or TRBV6-3 combines with J gene TRBJ2-7, with TRBD2 matching 12 bases. The sequence came from a middle-aged woman who had recovered from COVID-19. CDR3 protein: CASSYASGGVYEQYF. In DNA, the CDR3 is TGTGCCAGCAGTTACGCTAGCGGGGGGGTATACGAGCAGTACTTC.